This entry concerns a single TCR beta chain. Its antigen is as yet unknown. This sample was taken from a study of radiotherapy plus CTLA-4 blockade in lung cancer. The assay was immunoSEQ multiplex PCR, and TCRdb's table has in-frame clones only and misses some. The sample includes 35,000 or so clones, around 85% seen only once; the top ten take about 6%. With V trimmed by 7 bases and J by 7 bases, 19 bases remained unmatched. The CDR3 sequence is 17 residues long. The germline V gene has CDR1 SNHLY and CDR2 FYNNEI. Study results and limitations: Among reported predictors of response, early blood T cell clone dynamics with interferon-beta performed best.

The chain carries TRBV2 and TRBJ2-1, with 7 bases matching TRBD2. The source material was peripheral blood, sampled from a patient treated with radiotherapy plus ipilimumab. This sequence was found in a human donor with non-small cell lung cancer who had stable disease on radiotherapy plus ipilimumab. CDR3 DNA: TGTGCCAGCAAGGGGTCGCGCGGGAGTATTTCCGTTAATGAGCAGTTCTTC. Its translation: CASKGSRGSISVNEQFF.